This entry concerns a single T cell receptor beta chain. Its target is unknown. The PCR made use of 60 Vbeta and 13 Jbeta primers. TCRdb's table, derived via immunoSEQ multiplex PCR, lists solely in-frame clones and lacks some. Among tens of thousands of clones listed, 73% were seen once. The sample comes from a study of cytomegalovirus exposure and HLA in healthy donors. General study findings and limits: Across donors, sequencing depth was assumed by presence/absence analyses to be roughly uniform. Many donors carried some public TCRs, although rarity characterized most TCR sequences. A later analysis linked a missense variant in DCLRE1C to the trimming of TCR beta V and J genes.

V was pared by 0 bases and J by 12 bases, with 20 bases between. This CDR3 has 14 residues. The germline V gene has CDR1 GTSNPN and CDR2 SVGIG (reference sequence). The sample consisted of PBMCs. The receptor comes from a man aged 45-60 years in good health and CMV-seronegative. V gene TRBV30 combines with J gene TRBJ1-1; the D is unclear. The CDR3 reads CAWSVQYGSQVTFF. The CDR3 DNA reads TGTGCCTGGAGTGTACAGTACGGCAGCCAAGTAACTTTCTTT. The full variable domain, in which reference TRBV30 and TRBJ1-1 provide the parts outside the CDR3, is SQTIHQWPATLVQPVGSPLSLECTVEGTSNPNLYWYRQAAGRGLQLLFYSVGIGQISSEVPQNLSASRPQDRQFILSSKKLLLSDSGFYLCAWSVQYGSQVTFFGQGTRLTVV.